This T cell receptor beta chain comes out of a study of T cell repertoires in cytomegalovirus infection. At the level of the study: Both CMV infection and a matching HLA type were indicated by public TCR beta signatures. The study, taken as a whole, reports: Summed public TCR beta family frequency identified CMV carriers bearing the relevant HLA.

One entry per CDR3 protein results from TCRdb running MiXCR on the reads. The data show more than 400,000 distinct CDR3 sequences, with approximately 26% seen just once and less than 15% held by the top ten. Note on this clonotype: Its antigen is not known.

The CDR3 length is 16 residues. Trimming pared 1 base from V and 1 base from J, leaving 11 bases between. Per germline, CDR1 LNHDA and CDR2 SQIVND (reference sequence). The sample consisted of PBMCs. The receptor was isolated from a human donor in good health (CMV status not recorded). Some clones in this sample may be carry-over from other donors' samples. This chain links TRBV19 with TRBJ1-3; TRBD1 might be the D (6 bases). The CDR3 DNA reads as TGTGCCAGTAGTATAGTTGCGGGGGCATCTGGAAACACCATATATTTT. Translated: CASSIVAGASGNTIYF.